A selection of T cell receptor beta chains follows, all from one sample in a study of blood T cells in healthy people across ages. A single record per CDR3 protein comes from TCRdb applying MiXCR to the 5' RACE reads. Here the sample spans approximately 780,000 distinct CDR3 sequences, around a quarter being singletons. These data also formed part of another study, on T cells of mothers and their children.

Material: blood. The receptors shown here come from a boy aged 5-17 years in good health. Each CDR3 is given with its conserved first and last residue. D genes are given only for firm matches. Size is stated for part of the rows, as once, few or many counts, or as a class when the clone is expanded.

CASSQGPYRAAYGYTF	TGTGCCAGCAGCCAGGGACCGTACAGGGCGGCCTATGGCTACACCTTC	TRBJ1-2	.	few	TRBV5-5
CSVGGGRGSLKNTEAFF	TGCAGCGTCGGGGGGGGCAGGGGGAGCCTGAAGAACACTGAAGCTTTCTTT	TRBJ1-1	TRBD1	few	TRBV29-1
CASSATGGRTEAFF	TGTGCCAGCAGCGCTACAGGGGGCCGAACTGAAGCTTTCTTT	TRBJ1-1	TRBD1	.	TRBV7-6
CASSPTRDSYNSPLHF	TGTGCCAGCAGCCCGACCCGGGACAGCTATAATTCACCCCTCCACTTT	TRBJ1-6	TRBD1	few	TRBV7-9
CATRVNQPQHF	TGTGCCACCAGGGTTAACCAGCCCCAGCATTTT	TRBJ1-5	.	few	TRBV7-4
CASSLAAGANVLTF	TGCGCCAGCAGCTTGGCTGCTGGGGCCAACGTCCTGACTTTC	TRBJ2-6	.	few	TRBV5-1
CASRVPGTGIREQYF	TGTGCCAGCAGAGTCCCCGGGACAGGGATTAGAGAGCAGTACTTC	TRBJ2-7	TRBD1	once	TRBV11-2
CASSELEAYEQYF	TGTGCCAGCAGTGAGCTAGAAGCCTACGAGCAGTACTTC	TRBJ2-7	.	many	TRBV2
CSAAPPGLAGRSGELFF	TGCAGTGCCGCACCACCGGGACTAGCGGGAAGGTCCGGGGAGCTGTTTTTT	TRBJ2-2	TRBD2	.	TRBV20-1
CSVGRGATNEKLFF	TGCAGCGTTGGAAGGGGTGCAACTAATGAAAAACTGTTTTTT	TRBJ1-4	.	.	TRBV29-1
CASTGGVHPDTQYF	TGTGCCAGCACGGGGGGCGTTCATCCAGATACGCAGTATTTT	TRBJ2-3	.	few	TRBV9
CASSPRRGPFDNEQFF	TGTGCCAGCAGCCCAAGGCGGGGGCCCTTCGACAATGAGCAGTTCTTC	TRBJ2-1	.	few	TRBV7-8
CASSLGGDRGNEQFF	TGTGCCAGCAGCTTAGGCGGGGACAGGGGAAATGAGCAGTTCTTC	TRBJ2-1	TRBD1	.	TRBV11-3
CASSPLESVGGYTF	TGCGCCAGCAGCCCGCTGGAGTCTGTGGGTGGCTACACCTTC	TRBJ1-2	.	.	TRBV5-1
CASSLGLNNSPLHF	TGTGCCAGCAGTTTGGGGCTGAATAATTCACCCCTCCACTTT	TRBJ1-6	.	few	TRBV12-3/TRBV12-4
CAYGQGLRGYTF	TGTGCCTACGGACAGGGTCTTCGTGGCTACACCTTC	TRBJ1-2	TRBD1	few	TRBV30
CSVEDIGLGAASGKLFF	TGCAGCGTTGAAGATATTGGGCTAGGGGCCGCCTCTGGAAAACTGTTTTTT	TRBJ1-4	.	.	TRBV29-1
CASSLDRRTEAFF	TGTGCCAGCAGCTTAGATCGAAGGACTGAAGCTTTCTTT	TRBJ1-1	.	.	TRBV11-2
CASSLLGTGANVLTF	TGTGCCAGCAGTTTGTTGGGGACCGGGGCCAACGTCCTGACTTTC	TRBJ2-6	.	.	TRBV11-2
CSARDGGYYEQYF	TGCAGTGCTAGAGATGGGGGGTACTACGAGCAGTACTTC	TRBJ2-7	.	few	TRBV20-1
CASRGTEPYEQYF	TGTGCCAGCAGGGGGACGGAGCCCTACGAGCAGTACTTC	TRBJ2-7	.	few	TRBV28
CASSLERGGKQYF	TGTGCCAGCAGCTTGGAAAGGGGGGGCAAGCAGTACTTC	TRBJ2-7	.	.	TRBV5-5
CAWSSPYNEQFF	TGTGCCTGGAGCAGCCCCTACAATGAGCAGTTCTTC	TRBJ2-1	.	few	TRBV30
CASSSRTGGFHERFF	TGTGCCAGCAGCTCACGGACAGGAGGGTTCCATGAGCGGTTCTTC	TRBJ2-1	.	.	TRBV7-2
CASSFRFEQFF	TGTGCCAGCAGTTTTCGATTTGAGCAGTTCTTC	TRBJ2-1	.	.	TRBV28
CASSVLPGPQETQYF	TGCGCCAGCAGCGTCCTCCCGGGACCCCAAGAGACCCAGTACTTC	TRBJ2-5	.	many	TRBV4-1
CAISESGRVNSPLHF	TGTGCCATCAGTGAGTCGGGAAGGGTAAATTCACCCCTCCACTTT	TRBJ1-6	.	few	TRBV10-3
CAWSPGGANTGELFF	TGTGCCTGGAGTCCCGGGGGCGCGAACACCGGGGAGCTGTTTTTT	TRBJ2-2	.	.	TRBV30
CASSLIIRIGREPDTQYF	TGCGCCAGCAGCTTGATCATTAGGATCGGCAGGGAGCCAGATACGCAGTATTTT	TRBJ2-3	.	.	TRBV5-1
CSVPDRTSPNEQYF	TGCAGCGTGCCGGACAGGACCTCTCCCAACGAGCAGTACTTC	TRBJ2-7	TRBD1	few	TRBV29-1
CASSQRETSGGGNEQFF	TGCGCCAGCAGCCAGCGCGAGACTAGCGGGGGGGGAAATGAGCAGTTCTTC	TRBJ2-1	TRBD2	few	TRBV4-1
CASSLLEGVGETQYF	TGTGCCAGCAGTTTATTAGAGGGGGTGGGGGAGACCCAGTACTTC	TRBJ2-5	.	few	TRBV27
CASSLALADTQYF	TGTGCCAGCAGCTTGGCCCTGGCGGATACGCAGTATTTT	TRBJ2-3	.	few	TRBV5-6
CASSLAGQGTGNTIYF	TGTGCCAGCAGCTTGGCAGGGCAGGGTACTGGAAACACCATATATTTT	TRBJ1-3	.	.	TRBV11-2
CSARDSQGFKLSPEQFF	TGCAGTGCTAGAGATTCCCAGGGATTCAAGCTAAGTCCTGAGCAGTTCTTC	TRBJ2-1	.	.	TRBV20-1
CASSLRADRNEQFF	TGCGCCAGCAGCCTGCGGGCGGACCGCAATGAGCAGTTCTTC	TRBJ2-1	.	.	TRBV5-1
CASSQGGGFTDTQYF	TGTGCCAGCAGCCAGGGAGGCGGATTCACAGATACGCAGTATTTT	TRBJ2-3	.	.	TRBV7-2
CASSLQDMNTEAFF	TGTGCCAGCAGTCTACAGGATATGAACACTGAAGCTTTCTTT	TRBJ1-1	.	.	TRBV6-6
CASSYSGLHQPQHF	TGTGCCAGCAGTTATTCGGGGCTACATCAGCCCCAGCATTTT	TRBJ1-5	.	.	TRBV6-5
CATSDAAGTYNEQFF	TGTGCCACCAGTGATGCCGCGGGGACTTACAATGAGCAGTTCTTC	TRBJ2-1	.	.	TRBV24-1
CASSYGLSGAETQYF	TGTGCCAGCAGCTACGGACTATCGGGGGCAGAGACCCAGTACTTC	TRBJ2-5	.	few	TRBV7-3
CASSREGYEQYF	TGTGCCAGCTCACGGGAAGGCTACGAGCAGTACTTC	TRBJ2-7	.	.	TRBV18
CASSSSLSGNTIYF	TGTGCTAGCAGTAGTTCACTCTCTGGAAACACCATATATTTT	TRBJ1-3	.	.	TRBV9
CSARGRGGPETQYF	TGCAGTGCTAGAGGCCGGGGGGGGCCGGAGACCCAGTACTTC	TRBJ2-5	TRBD2	few	TRBV20-1
CASSQDAGNEQFF	TGTGCCAGCAGCCAAGATGCAGGGAATGAGCAGTTCTTC	TRBJ2-1	.	few	TRBV4-2
CATSRGGTSGGNTGELFF	TGTGCCACCAGCAGAGGCGGGACTAGCGGGGGGAACACCGGGGAGCTGTTTTTT	TRBJ2-2	TRBD2	.	TRBV15
CTSSLTSGGGSQYF	TGTACCAGCAGCTTAACTAGCGGGGGAGGGTCCCAGTACTTC	TRBJ2-5	TRBD2	.	TRBV7-2
CASSTAPYTEAFF	TGCGCCAGCAGCACAGCCCCTTACACTGAAGCTTTCTTT	TRBJ1-1	.	.	TRBV5-1
CASSPQGTFGETQYF	TGCGCCAGCAGCCCTCAGGGGACCTTCGGAGAGACCCAGTACTTC	TRBJ2-5	.	many	TRBV4-1
CASSPFGSEKLFF	TGTGCCAGCAGTCCCTTCGGGTCTGAAAAACTGTTTTTT	TRBJ1-4	.	.	TRBV6-5
CATSREGLAGHEQYF	TGTGCCACCAGCAGAGAGGGACTAGCGGGCCACGAGCAGTACTTC	TRBJ2-7	TRBD2	few	TRBV15
CATSRDLDRGPQERGKNIQYF	TGTGCCACCAGCAGAGATCTGGACAGGGGCCCTCAGGAGAGGGGCAAAAACATTCAGTACTTC	TRBJ2-4	TRBD1	.	TRBV15
CASSDRGDTEAFF	TGTGCCAGCAGTGACAGGGGGGACACTGAAGCTTTCTTT	TRBJ1-1	TRBD1	few	TRBV12-3/TRBV12-4